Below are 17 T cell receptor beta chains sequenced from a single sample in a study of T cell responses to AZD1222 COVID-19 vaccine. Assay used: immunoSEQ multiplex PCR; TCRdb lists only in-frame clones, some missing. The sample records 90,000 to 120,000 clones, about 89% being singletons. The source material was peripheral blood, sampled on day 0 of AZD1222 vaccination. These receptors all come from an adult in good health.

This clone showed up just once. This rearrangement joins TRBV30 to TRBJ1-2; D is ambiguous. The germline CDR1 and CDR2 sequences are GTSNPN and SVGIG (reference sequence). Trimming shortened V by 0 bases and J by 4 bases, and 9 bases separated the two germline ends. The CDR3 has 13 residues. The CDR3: CAWSVLGSYGYTF. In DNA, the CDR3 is TGTGCCTGGAGTGTACTGGGGTCCTATGGCTACACCTTC.

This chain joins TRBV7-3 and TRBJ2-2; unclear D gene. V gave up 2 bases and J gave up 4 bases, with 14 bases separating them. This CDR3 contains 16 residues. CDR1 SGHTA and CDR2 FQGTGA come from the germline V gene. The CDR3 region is CASSLGASRTTGELFF. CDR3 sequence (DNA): TGTGCCAGCAGCTTAGGAGCGAGTAGGACCACCGGGGAGCTGTTTTTT.

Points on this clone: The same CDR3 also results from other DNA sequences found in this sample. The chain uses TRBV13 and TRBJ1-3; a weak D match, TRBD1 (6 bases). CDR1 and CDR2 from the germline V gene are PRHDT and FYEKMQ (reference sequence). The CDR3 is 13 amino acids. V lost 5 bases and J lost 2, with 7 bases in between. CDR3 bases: TGTGCCAGCAGCCGACAGGCTGGAAACACCATATATTTT. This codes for CASSRQAGNTIYF.

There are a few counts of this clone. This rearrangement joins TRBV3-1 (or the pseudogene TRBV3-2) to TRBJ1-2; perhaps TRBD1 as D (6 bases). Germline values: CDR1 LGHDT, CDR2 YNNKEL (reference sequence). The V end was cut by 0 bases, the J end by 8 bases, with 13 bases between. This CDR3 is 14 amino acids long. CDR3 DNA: TGTGCCAGCAGCCAAGACGACCGGAGGGGGGGCTACACCTTC. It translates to CASSQDDRRGGYTF.

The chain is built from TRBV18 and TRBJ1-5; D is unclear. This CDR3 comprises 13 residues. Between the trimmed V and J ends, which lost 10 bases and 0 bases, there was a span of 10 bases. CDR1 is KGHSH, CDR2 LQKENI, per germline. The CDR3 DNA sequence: TGTGCCACCTCCAAGGATAGCAATCAGCCCCAGCATTTT. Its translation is CATSKDSNQPQHF.

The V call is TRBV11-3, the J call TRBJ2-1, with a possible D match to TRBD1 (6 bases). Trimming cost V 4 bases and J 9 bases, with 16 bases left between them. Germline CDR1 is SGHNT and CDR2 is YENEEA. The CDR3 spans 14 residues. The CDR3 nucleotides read TGTGCCAGCAGCTCAACCGGGACAAGGGTTGAGCAGTTCTTC. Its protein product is CASSSTGTRVEQFF.

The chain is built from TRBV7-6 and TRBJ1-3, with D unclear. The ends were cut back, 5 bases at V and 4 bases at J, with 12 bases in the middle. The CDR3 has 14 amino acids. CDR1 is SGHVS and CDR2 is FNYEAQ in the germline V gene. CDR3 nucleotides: TGTGCCAGCAGCGCCCACCTAGAAGGAAACACCATATATTTT. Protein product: CASSAHLEGNTIYF.

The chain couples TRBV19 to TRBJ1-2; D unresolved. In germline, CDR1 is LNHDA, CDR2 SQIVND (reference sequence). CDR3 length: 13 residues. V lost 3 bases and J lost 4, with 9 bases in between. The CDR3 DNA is TGTGCCAGTAGTATCGGCAGGAGCTATGGCTACACCTTC. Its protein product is CASSIGRSYGYTF.

CDR3 sequence (DNA): TGTGCTAGTGGTTTGGTTAACCTGGGGGGACAGGGTAAGTTCGTCGTCTCCGGCTACACCTTC. Translation gives CASGLVNLGGQGKFVVSGYTF. The chain uses TRBV12-5 and TRBJ1-2; 9 positions agree with TRBD1. The CDR3 length is 21 residues. Germline-derived CDR1 and CDR2 are LGHNT and FRNRAP. Trimming took 0 bases from V and 8 from J; bases not matched to a gene: 25.

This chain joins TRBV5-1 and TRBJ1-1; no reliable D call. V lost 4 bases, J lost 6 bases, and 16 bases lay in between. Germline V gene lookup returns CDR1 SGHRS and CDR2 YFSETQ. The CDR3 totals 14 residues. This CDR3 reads CASSQDPPPAEAFF. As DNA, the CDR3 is TGCGCCAGCAGCCAGGATCCACCGCCAGCTGAAGCTTTCTTT. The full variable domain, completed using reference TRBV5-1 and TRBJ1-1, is KAGVTQTPRYLIKTRGQQVTLSCSPISGHRSVSWYQQTPGQGLQFLFEYFSETQRNKGNFPGRFSGRQFSNSRSEMNVSTLELGDSALYLCASSQDPPPAEAFFGQGTRLTVV.

CDR3 residues: CASRLGGQGAYGYTF. The CDR3 DNA reads TGTGCCAGCAGATTGGGGGGACAGGGGGCATATGGCTACACCTTC. V and J are TRBV6-5 and TRBJ1-2; 12 nucleotides line up with TRBD1. The CDR3 length is 15 residues. V shed 6 bases and J 5 bases; nucleotides not matched to a gene: 7. Germline values: CDR1 MNHEY, CDR2 SVGAGI.

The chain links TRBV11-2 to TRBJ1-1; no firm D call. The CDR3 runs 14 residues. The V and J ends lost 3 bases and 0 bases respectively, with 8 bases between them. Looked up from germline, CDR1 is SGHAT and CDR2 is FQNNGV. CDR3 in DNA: TGTGCCAGCAGCTTCGGGCATTTGAACACTGAAGCTTTCTTT. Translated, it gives CASSFGHLNTEAFF. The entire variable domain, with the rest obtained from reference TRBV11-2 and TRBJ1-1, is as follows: EAGVAQSPRYKIIEKRQSVAFWCNPISGHATLYWYQQILGQGPKLLIQFQNNGVVDDSQLPKDRFSAERLKGVDSTLKIQPAKLEDSAVYLCASSFGHLNTEAFFGQGTRLTVV.

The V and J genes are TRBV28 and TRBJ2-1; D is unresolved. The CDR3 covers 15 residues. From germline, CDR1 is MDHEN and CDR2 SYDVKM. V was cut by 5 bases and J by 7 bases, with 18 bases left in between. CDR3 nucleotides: TGTGCCAGCAGTACCCTTGAAGGAAAGGAAAATGAGCAGTTCTTC. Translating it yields CASSTLEGKENEQFF.

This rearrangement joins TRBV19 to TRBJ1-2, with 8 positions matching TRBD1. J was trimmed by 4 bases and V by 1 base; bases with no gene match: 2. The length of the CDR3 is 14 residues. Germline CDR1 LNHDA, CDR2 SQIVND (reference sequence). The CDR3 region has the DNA TGTGCCAGTAGTATAGGGGACAGGTTCTATGGCTACACCTTC. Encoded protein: CASSIGDRFYGYTF.

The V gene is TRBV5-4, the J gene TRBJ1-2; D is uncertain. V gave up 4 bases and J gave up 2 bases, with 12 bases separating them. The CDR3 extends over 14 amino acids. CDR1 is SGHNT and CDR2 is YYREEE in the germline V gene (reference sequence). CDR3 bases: TGTGCCAGCAGCCGCGGACCAGAGAACTATGGCTACACCTTC. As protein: CASSRGPENYGYTF.

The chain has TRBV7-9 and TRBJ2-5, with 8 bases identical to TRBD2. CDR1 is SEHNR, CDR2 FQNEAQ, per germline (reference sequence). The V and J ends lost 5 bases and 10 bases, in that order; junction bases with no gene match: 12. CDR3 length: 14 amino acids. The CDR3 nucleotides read TGTGCCAGCAGCCCGCTGATAAGCACTAGCGGCCAGTACTTC. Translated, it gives CASSPLISTSGQYF.

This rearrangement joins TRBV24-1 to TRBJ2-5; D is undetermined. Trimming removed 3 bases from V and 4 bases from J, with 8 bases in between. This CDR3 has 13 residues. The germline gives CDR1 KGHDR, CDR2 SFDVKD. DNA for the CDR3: TGTGCCACCAGTGATCTTTGGGGAGAGACCCAGTACTTC. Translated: CATSDLWGETQYF.